This TCR beta chain was profiled in a study of T cells in Graves' hyperthyroidism and ophthalmopathy. Study-wide results and limits: Most clonotypes expanded in the thyroid (above 0.001) were also present in blood.

This clonotype occurred many times. Its matching antigen is unknown. Germline assignment: CDR1 DFQATT and CDR2 SNEGSKA (reference sequence). Trimming cost V 3 bases and J 3 bases, with 9 bases left between them. CDR3 length: 13 residues. TCR beta CDR3 regions were amplified from RNA transcripts. Researchers ran a first-round RT-PCR on the TCR CDR3 using the HTBI primer set. One entry per CDR3 protein, called by TCRdb with MiXCR from the multiplex PCR reads. The table lists about 95,000 distinct CDR3 sequences, around 40% of them singletons. The sequenced sample consisted of peripheral blood or thyroid tissue (not recorded which). The rearrangement joins TRBV20-1 to TRBJ1-5; D ambiguous. The sequence derives from a woman aged 25 to 39 with Graves' hyperthyroidism. The CDR3 sequence: CSARSRANQPQHF. CDR3 in DNA: TGCAGTGCTAGGAGTAGGGCCAATCAGCCCCAGCATTTT.